The next 11 T cell receptor beta chains were all read from a single sample in a study of blood T cell repertoires in COVID-19. Generated by immunoSEQ multiplex PCR, the TCRdb table keeps only in-frame clones and is missing some. The sample holds over 200,000 clones, approximately 86% seen once. What was sequenced was PBMCs or T cells enriched from blood (not recorded which). The source is a woman in her 30s who had been exposed to COVID-19.

The chain uses TRBV27 and TRBJ1-2, with 7 bases lining up with TRBD1. The CDR3 contains 15 residues. CDR1 MNHEY and CDR2 SMNVEV come from the germline V gene (reference sequence). V was clipped by 4 bases and J by 4 bases; unmatched bases: 9. The CDR3 nucleotides are TGTGCCAGCAGTTATCGACAGGGCGGTGGCTATGGCTACACCTTC. This translates into CASSYRQGGGYGYTF.

This chain links TRBV29-1 with TRBJ1-5, with D unresolved. CDR3 length: 14 amino acids. Trimming shortened V by 0 bases and J by 7 bases, and 13 bases separated the two germline ends. Germline V gene sequence: CDR1 SQVTM, CDR2 ANQGSEA. CDR3 nucleotides: TGCAGCGTTGAAGATCTGCCCGCGGGGCAGCCCCAGCATTTT. Its protein is CSVEDLPAGQPQHF.

The chain uses TRBV3-1 (or the pseudogene TRBV3-2) and TRBJ2-3; weak D call: TRBD2 (6 bases). CDR1 is LGHDT, CDR2 YNNKEL, per germline (reference sequence). The CDR3 is 14 residues long. Trimming pared 2 bases from V and 10 bases from J, leaving 16 bases between. CDR3 in amino acids: CASSQSTVRGAQYF. DNA of the CDR3: TGTGCCAGCAGCCAATCGACAGTCCGCGGGGCGCAGTATTTT.

This clone was seen once. The chain is built from TRBV28 and TRBJ1-1; 8 nucleotides line up with TRBD1. From germline, CDR1 is MDHEN and CDR2 SYDVKM. The CDR3 length is 14 residues. Trimming at V came to 6 bases and at J to 4 bases, leaving 7 bases not matched to a gene. The CDR3 coding sequence is TGTGCCAGCAGCCCTGGACAGGGTCGCACTGAAGCTTTCTTT. It is translated as CASSPGQGRTEAFF. The complete variable domain, with remaining parts taken from reference TRBV28 and TRBJ1-1, reads DVKVTQSSRYLVKRTGEKVFLECVQDMDHENMFWYRQDPGLGLRLIYFSYDVKMKEKGDIPEGYSVSREKKERFSLILESASTNQTSMYLCASSPGQGRTEAFFGQGTRLTVV.

The sample holds a few counts of this clone. The chain carries TRBV2 and TRBJ1-5, with 7 bases that match TRBD1. The trim removed 8 bases at V and 0 bases at J, leaving 10 bases unmatched. CDR3 size: 16 residues. Germline CDR1 and CDR2: SNHLY and FYNNEI. In DNA, the CDR3 is TGTGCCAGCCAACTACAGGGGAAAAATAGCAATCAGCCCCAGCATTTT. Its translation: CASQLQGKNSNQPQHF.

The rearrangement joins TRBV29-1 to TRBJ1-3; 10 bases line up with TRBD1. The CDR3 totals 14 residues. The V segment lost 5 bases and the J segment 3 bases; nucleotides outside the gene matches: 4. Germline V gene data show CDR1 as SQVTM and CDR2 as ANQGSEA. The CDR3 here is CSVPGQGIGNTIYF. CDR3 nucleotide sequence: TGCAGCGTTCCGGGACAGGGGATTGGAAACACCATATATTTT. Variable domain in full (rest from reference TRBV29-1 and TRBJ1-3): SAVISQKPSRDICQRGTSLTIQCQVDSQVTMMFWYRQQPGQSLTLIATANQGSEATYESGFVIDKFPISRPNLTFSTLTVSNMSPEDSSIYLCSVPGQGIGNTIYFGEGSWLTVV.

This chain uses TRBV6-1 with TRBJ1-5; D unresolved. The V end lost 2 bases, the J end lost 7 bases, and 9 bases lay between the germline ends. The CDR3 sequence is 13 residues long. Germline loops: CDR1 MNHNS, CDR2 SASEGT. The CDR3, as DNA: TGTGCCAGCAGTGAACGAAGACAACAGCCCCAGCATTTT. Its translation: CASSERRQQPQHF.

CDR3 protein: CASSSKGGTNEKLFF. CDR3 nucleotide sequence: TGTGCCAGCAGTTCAAAAGGGGGCACTAATGAAAAACTGTTTTTT. V and J are TRBV2 and TRBJ1-4; 7 bases are a match to TRBD1. Germline CDR1 SNHLY, CDR2 FYNNEI. With V trimmed by 5 bases and J by 2 bases, 5 bases remained unmatched. The CDR3 has 15 residues.

The CDR3 DNA is TGTGCCAGCAGTTTTTCGGATTCACCCCTCCACTTT. This encodes CASSFSDSPLHF. The chain has TRBV12-3 or TRBV12-4 and TRBJ1-6; D not certain. The CDR3 consists of 12 residues. V lost 3 bases, J lost 8 bases, and 5 bases lay in between.

The rearrangement joins TRBV11-2 to TRBJ2-3; D uncertain. CDR1 is SGHAT, CDR2 FQNNGV, per germline. This CDR3 is 16 amino acids long. Trimming removed 1 base at V and 5 bases at J, with 16 bases between. The CDR3 DNA reads as TGTGCCAGCAGCTTAGTCCCTAGAGCCGTGGGAGATACGCAGTATTTT. Amino acid sequence: CASSLVPRAVGDTQYF. Full variable domain (rest looked up from reference TRBV11-2 and TRBJ2-3): EAGVAQSPRYKIIEKRQSVAFWCNPISGHATLYWYQQILGQGPKLLIQFQNNGVVDDSQLPKDRFSAERLKGVDSTLKIQPAKLEDSAVYLCASSLVPRAVGDTQYFGPGTRLTVL.

This chain links TRBV9 with TRBJ2-7; D gene uncertain. Trimming pared 3 bases from V and 0 bases from J, leaving 7 bases between. Germline V gene data show CDR1 as SGDLS and CDR2 as YYNGEE. The CDR3 has 13 amino acids. The CDR3 here is CASSGDNSYEQYF. DNA of the CDR3: TGTGCCAGCAGCGGAGACAACTCCTACGAGCAGTACTTC. Variable domain in full (rest from reference TRBV9 and TRBJ2-7): DSGVTQTPKHLITATGQRVTLRCSPRSGDLSVYWYQQSLDQGLQFLIQYYNGEERAKGNILERFSAQQFPDLHSELNLSSLELGDSALYFCASSGDNSYEQYFGPGTRLTVT.